This is a list of T cell receptor beta chains from one sample in a study of cytomegalovirus exposure and HLA in healthy donors. TCRdb's copy holds only in-frame clones and misses some; the assay was immunoSEQ multiplex PCR. The table includes around 180,000 clones, 80% detected once. The specimen was PBMCs. The receptors come from a man in his thirties or forties in good health and CMV-seropositive. The CDR3 runs from the conserved cysteine through the conserved F or W. A D gene is named only where the DNA matches it firmly. Clone size is given for some rows only: seen once, a few or many times, or a class if the clone is expanded.

CDR3 length: 15; D gene: NA; J gene: TRBJ1-5; V gene: TRBV6-5; clone size: NA; CDR3 DNA: TGTGCCAGCAGTTACGTCAGGGGAAGCAATCAGCCCCAGCATTTT; CDR3 protein: CASSYVRGSNQPQHF
CDR3 length: 15; D gene: NA; J gene: TRBJ2-1; V gene: TRBV28; clone size: NA; CDR3 DNA: TGTGCCAGCGCTCCCCCCACAGGGTCGGGCCATGAGCAGTTCTTC; CDR3 protein: CASAPPTGSGHEQFF
CDR3 length: 16; D gene: TRBD1; J gene: TRBJ1-2; V gene: TRBV4-1; clone size: NA; CDR3 DNA: TGCGCCAGCAGCCAAGATCCAGGACAGGAGAACTATGGCTACACCTTC; CDR3 protein: CASSQDPGQENYGYTF
CDR3 length: 16; D gene: TRBD1; J gene: TRBJ1-1; V gene: TRBV6-6; clone size: NA; CDR3 DNA: TGTGCCAGCAGTTACAGACAGGGGGCGAAGAACACTGAAGCTTTCTTT; CDR3 protein: CASSYRQGAKNTEAFF
CDR3 length: 14; D gene: TRBD1; J gene: TRBJ2-7; V gene: TRBV11-2; clone size: NA; CDR3 DNA: TGTGCCAGCAGCTCCTCCGGGACAGCCTACGAGCAGTACTTC; CDR3 protein: CASSSSGTAYEQYF
CDR3 length: 15; D gene: NA; J gene: TRBJ1-4; V gene: TRBV6-4; clone size: NA; CDR3 DNA: TGTGCCAGCAGTCCGGGTTTGACGACTAATGAAAAACTGTTTTTT; CDR3 protein: CASSPGLTTNEKLFF
CDR3 length: 20; D gene: NA; J gene: TRBJ2-2; V gene: TRBV10-3; clone size: NA; CDR3 DNA: TGTGCCATCAGCTCCGGGACTACGAATCGGGGGCAGCAACACACCGGGGAGCTGTTTTTT; CDR3 protein: CAISSGTTNRGQQHTGELFF
CDR3 length: 15; D gene: NA; J gene: TRBJ2-7; V gene: TRBV9; clone size: NA; CDR3 DNA: TGTGCCAGCAGCGTAAACCCGGGGGATAGCCCCGAGCAGTACTTC; CDR3 protein: CASSVNPGDSPEQYF
CDR3 length: 16; D gene: NA; J gene: TRBJ2-2; V gene: TRBV28; clone size: once; CDR3 DNA: TGTGCCAGCAGTTTATTCTTGGGGGCGGACACCGGGGAGCTGTTTTTT; CDR3 protein: CASSLFLGADTGELFF
CDR3 length: 15; D gene: TRBD2; J gene: TRBJ2-1; V gene: TRBV4-2; clone size: NA; CDR3 DNA: TGTGCCAGCAGCCAAGAACGTCTAGCGGACAATGAGCAGTTCTTC; CDR3 protein: CASSQERLADNEQFF
CDR3 length: 16; D gene: NA; J gene: TRBJ2-1; V gene: TRBV7-9; clone size: NA; CDR3 DNA: TGTGCCAGCAGCTCCCCCGAGGAGGGGGCCCGGAATGAGCAGTTCTTC; CDR3 protein: CASSSPEEGARNEQFF
CDR3 length: 16; D gene: NA; J gene: TRBJ1-6; V gene: TRBV5-8; clone size: NA; CDR3 DNA: TGTGCCAGCAGCGCCGTTGCGCGGGTGAATAATTCACCCCTCCACTTT; CDR3 protein: CASSAVARVNNSPLHF
CDR3 length: 11; D gene: NA; J gene: TRBJ2-1; V gene: TRBV29-1; clone size: NA; CDR3 DNA: TGCAGCGTCCCTATTGGAGGTGAGCAGTTCTTC; CDR3 protein: CSVPIGGEQFF
CDR3 length: 14; D gene: NA; J gene: TRBJ1-4; V gene: TRBV5-1; clone size: NA; CDR3 DNA: TGCGCCAGCAGCCCCTATGCAACTAATGAAAAACTGTTTTTT; CDR3 protein: CASSPYATNEKLFF
CDR3 length: 15; D gene: NA; J gene: TRBJ1-5; V gene: TRBV30; clone size: NA; CDR3 DNA: TGTGCCTGGAGTGTATATACAGGACGCAATCAGCCCCAGCATTTT; CDR3 protein: CAWSVYTGRNQPQHF
CDR3 length: 13; D gene: NA; J gene: TRBJ2-7; V gene: TRBV30; clone size: NA; CDR3 DNA: TGTGCCTGGAGTGTTGGGCTTCCCTACGAGCAGTACTTC; CDR3 protein: CAWSVGLPYEQYF
CDR3 length: 18; D gene: TRBD2; J gene: TRBJ2-2; V gene: TRBV5-1; clone size: NA; CDR3 DNA: TGCGCCAGCAGCCGACGGTCTAGCGGGGGAACGAACACCGGGGAGCTGTTTTTT; CDR3 protein: CASSRRSSGGTNTGELFF
CDR3 length: 15; D gene: NA; J gene: TRBJ1-3; V gene: TRBV6-5; clone size: NA; CDR3 DNA: TGTGCCAGCCGAATCGGGAGGGACCCTGGAAACACCATATATTTT; CDR3 protein: CASRIGRDPGNTIYF
CDR3 length: 16; D gene: TRBD1; J gene: TRBJ2-7; V gene: TRBV19; clone size: NA; CDR3 DNA: TGTGCCAGTAGTATAGATCGCGGGACAGGGGTCCACGAGCAGTACTTC; CDR3 protein: CASSIDRGTGVHEQYF